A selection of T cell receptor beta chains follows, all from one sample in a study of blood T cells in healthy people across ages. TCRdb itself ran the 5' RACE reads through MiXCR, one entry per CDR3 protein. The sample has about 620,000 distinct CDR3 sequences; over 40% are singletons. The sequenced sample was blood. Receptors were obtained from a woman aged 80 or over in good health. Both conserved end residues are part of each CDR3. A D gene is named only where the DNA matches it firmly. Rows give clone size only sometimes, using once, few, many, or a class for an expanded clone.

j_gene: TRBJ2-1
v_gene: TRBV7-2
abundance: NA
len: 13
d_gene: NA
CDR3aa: CASSRDRPEEQFF
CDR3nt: TGTGCCAGCAGTCGCGACCGGCCGGAGGAGCAGTTCTTC

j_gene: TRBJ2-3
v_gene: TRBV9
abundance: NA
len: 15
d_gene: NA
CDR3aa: CASSGSRWSTDTQYF
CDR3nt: TGTGCCAGCAGCGGTTCACGATGGAGCACAGATACGCAGTATTTT

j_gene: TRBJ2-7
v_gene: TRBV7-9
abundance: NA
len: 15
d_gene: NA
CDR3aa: CASSLSGDPDHEQYF
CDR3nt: TGTGCCAGCAGCTTATCTGGGGACCCGGACCACGAGCAGTACTTC

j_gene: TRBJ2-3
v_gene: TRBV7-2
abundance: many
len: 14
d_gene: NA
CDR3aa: CASSLATSIDTQYF
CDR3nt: TGTGCCAGCAGCTTAGCGACTAGTATTGATACGCAGTATTTT

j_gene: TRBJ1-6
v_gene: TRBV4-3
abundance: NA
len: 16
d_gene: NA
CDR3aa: CASSQDWRTDNSPLHF
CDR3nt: TGCGCCAGCAGCCAAGATTGGCGGACAGATAATTCACCCCTCCACTTT

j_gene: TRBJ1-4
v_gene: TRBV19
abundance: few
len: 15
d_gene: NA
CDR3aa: CASATQTATNEKLFF
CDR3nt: TGTGCCAGTGCCACTCAAACTGCAACTAATGAAAAACTGTTTTTT

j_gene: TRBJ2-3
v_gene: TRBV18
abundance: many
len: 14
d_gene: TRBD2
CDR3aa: CASSPLAGTDTQYF
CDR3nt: TGTGCCAGCTCCCCACTAGCGGGCACAGATACGCAGTATTTT

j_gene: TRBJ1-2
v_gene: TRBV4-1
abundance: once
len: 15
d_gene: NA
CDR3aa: CASSLHRETGDGYTF
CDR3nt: TGCGCCAGCAGCCTTCACCGGGAGACTGGAGATGGCTACACCTTC

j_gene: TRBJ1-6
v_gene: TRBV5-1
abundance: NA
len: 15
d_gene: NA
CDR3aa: CASSLSTRGNSPLHF
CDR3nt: TGCGCCAGCAGCTTGTCAACTCGTGGTAATTCACCCCTCCACTTT

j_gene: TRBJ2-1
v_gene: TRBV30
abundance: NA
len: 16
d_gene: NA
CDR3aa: CAWSVGAASSYNEQFF
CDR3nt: TGTGCCTGGAGTGTAGGGGCGGCAAGCTCCTACAATGAGCAGTTCTTC

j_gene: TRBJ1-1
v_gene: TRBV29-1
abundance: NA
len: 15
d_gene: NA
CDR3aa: CSVEVRGRGGTEAFF
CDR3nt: TGCAGCGTTGAAGTGAGGGGTCGGGGGGGCACTGAAGCTTTCTTT

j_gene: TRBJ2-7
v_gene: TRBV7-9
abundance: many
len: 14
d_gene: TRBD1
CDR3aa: CASSFDRASYEQYF
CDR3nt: TGTGCCAGCAGCTTTGACAGGGCCTCCTACGAGCAGTACTTC

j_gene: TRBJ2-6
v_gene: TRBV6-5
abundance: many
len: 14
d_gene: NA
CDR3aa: CASRTGAGANVLTF
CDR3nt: TGTGCCAGCAGAACGGGTGCCGGGGCCAACGTCCTGACTTTC

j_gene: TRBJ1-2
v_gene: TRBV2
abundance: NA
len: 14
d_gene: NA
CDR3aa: CASSVMRDNHGYTF
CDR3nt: TGTGCCAGCAGTGTAATGAGGGATAACCATGGCTACACCTTC

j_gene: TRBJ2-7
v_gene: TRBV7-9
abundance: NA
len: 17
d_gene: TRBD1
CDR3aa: CASTNPSGTGASYEQYF
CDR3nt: TGTGCCAGCACCAATCCATCGGGGACAGGGGCCTCCTACGAGCAGTACTTC

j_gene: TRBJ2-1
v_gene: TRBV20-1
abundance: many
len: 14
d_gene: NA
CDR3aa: CSASPTRGGNEQFF
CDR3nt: TGCAGTGCTAGCCCCACCCGAGGTGGAAATGAGCAGTTCTTC

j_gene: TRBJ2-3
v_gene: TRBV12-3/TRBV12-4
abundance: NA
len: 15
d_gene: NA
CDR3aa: CTSSSRRPSTDTQYF
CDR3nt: TGTACCAGCAGTTCCCGGCGCCCTAGCACAGATACGCAGTATTTT

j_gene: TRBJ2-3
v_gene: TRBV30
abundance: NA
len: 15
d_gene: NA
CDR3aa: CAWSPGGAGRDTQYF
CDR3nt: TGTGCCTGGAGTCCAGGGGGGGCAGGTCGAGATACGCAGTATTTT

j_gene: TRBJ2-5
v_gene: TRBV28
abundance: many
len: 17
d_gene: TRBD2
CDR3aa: CASSLCRTSGTDETQYF
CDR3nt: TGTGCCAGCAGTTTATGCAGGACTAGCGGGACAGACGAGACCCAGTACTTC

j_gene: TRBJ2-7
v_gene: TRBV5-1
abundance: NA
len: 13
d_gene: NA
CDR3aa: CASSSYSPYEQYF
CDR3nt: TGCGCCAGCAGCTCATATAGTCCCTACGAGCAGTACTTC

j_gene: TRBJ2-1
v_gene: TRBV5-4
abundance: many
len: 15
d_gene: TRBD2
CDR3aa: CASSLILAGGNEQFF
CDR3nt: TGTGCCAGCAGCTTGATACTAGCGGGAGGGAATGAGCAGTTCTTC

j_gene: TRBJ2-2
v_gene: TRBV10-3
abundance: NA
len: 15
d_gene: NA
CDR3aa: CATALAEANTGELFF
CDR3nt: TGTGCCACGGCCCTAGCCGAGGCGAACACCGGGGAGCTGTTTTTT

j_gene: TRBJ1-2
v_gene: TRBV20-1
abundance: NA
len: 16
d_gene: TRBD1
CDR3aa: CSARDPGQGLSYGYTF
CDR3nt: TGCAGTGCTAGAGATCCGGGACAGGGGTTGAGCTATGGCTACACCTTC

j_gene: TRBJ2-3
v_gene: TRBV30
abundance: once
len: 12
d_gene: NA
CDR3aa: CAWTMTSDTQYF
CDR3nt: TGTGCCTGGACTATGACCTCAGATACGCAGTATTTT

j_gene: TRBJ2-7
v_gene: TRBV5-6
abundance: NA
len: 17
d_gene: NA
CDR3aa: CASSVTGSGVSYNEQYF
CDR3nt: TGTGCCAGCAGCGTTACAGGCTCAGGGGTCTCCTACAATGAGCAGTACTTC